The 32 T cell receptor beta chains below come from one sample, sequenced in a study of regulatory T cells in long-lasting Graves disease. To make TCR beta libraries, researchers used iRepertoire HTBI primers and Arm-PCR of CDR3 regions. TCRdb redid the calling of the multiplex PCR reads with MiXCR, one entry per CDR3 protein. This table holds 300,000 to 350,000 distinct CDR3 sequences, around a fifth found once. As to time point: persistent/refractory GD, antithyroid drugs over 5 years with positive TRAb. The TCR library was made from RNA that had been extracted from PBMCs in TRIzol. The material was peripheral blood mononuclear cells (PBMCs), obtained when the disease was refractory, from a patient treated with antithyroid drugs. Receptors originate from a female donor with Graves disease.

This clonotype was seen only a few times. The CDR3 sequence: CASSTRALRDTQYF. CDR3 sequence (DNA): TGTGCCAGCAGCACCCGAGCGCTGAGAGATACGCAGTATTTT. The V call is TRBV7-8, the J call TRBJ2-3; D gene uncertain. Germline V gene data show CDR1 as SGHVS and CDR2 as FQNEAQ. CDR3 length: 14 amino acids. V was clipped by 5 bases and J by 5 bases, with 14 bases between them. Full variable domain (remainder filled in from reference TRBV7-8 and TRBJ2-3): GAGVSQSPRYKVAKRGQDVALRCDPISGHVSLFWYQQALGQGPEFLTYFQNEAQLDKSGLPSDRFFAERPEGSVSTLKIQRTQQEDSAVYLCASSTRALRDTQYFGPGTRLTVL.

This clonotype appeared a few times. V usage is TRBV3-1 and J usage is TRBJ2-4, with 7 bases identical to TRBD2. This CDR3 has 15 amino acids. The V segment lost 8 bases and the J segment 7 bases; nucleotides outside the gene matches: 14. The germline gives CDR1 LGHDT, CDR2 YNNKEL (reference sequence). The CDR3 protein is CASSVSGGSRNIQYF. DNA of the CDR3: TGTGCCAGCTCTGTTTCCGGCGGGAGCAGGAACATTCAGTACTTC.

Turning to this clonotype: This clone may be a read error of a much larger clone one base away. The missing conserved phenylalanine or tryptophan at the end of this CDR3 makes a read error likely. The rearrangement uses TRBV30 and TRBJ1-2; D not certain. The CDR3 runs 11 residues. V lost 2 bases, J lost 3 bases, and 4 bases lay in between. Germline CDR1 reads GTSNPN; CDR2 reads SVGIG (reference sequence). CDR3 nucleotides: TGTGCCTGGAGTCCCCACTATGGCTACACCCTC. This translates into CAWSPHYGYTL.

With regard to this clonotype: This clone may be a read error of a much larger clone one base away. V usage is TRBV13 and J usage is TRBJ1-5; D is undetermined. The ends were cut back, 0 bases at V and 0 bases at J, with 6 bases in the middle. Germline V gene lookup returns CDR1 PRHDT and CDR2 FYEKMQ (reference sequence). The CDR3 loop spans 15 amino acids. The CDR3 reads CASSLGLGSNQPQHF. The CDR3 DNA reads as TGTGCCAGCAGCTTAGGCCTCGGTAGCAATCAGCCCCAGCATTTT.

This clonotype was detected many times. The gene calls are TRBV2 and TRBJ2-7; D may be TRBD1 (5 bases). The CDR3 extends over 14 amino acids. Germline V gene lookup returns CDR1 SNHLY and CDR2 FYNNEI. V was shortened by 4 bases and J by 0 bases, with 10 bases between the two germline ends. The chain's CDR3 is CASSGDRYSYEQYF. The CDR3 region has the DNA TGTGCCAGCAGTGGTGACAGATACTCCTACGAGCAGTACTTC.

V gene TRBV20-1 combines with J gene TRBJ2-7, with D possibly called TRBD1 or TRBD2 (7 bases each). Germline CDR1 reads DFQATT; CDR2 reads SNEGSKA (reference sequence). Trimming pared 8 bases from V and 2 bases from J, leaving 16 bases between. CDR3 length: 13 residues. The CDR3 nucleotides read TGCAGTCCAGGGGGGGAGGTCGCCTACGAGCAGTACTTC. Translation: CSPGGEVAYEQYF.

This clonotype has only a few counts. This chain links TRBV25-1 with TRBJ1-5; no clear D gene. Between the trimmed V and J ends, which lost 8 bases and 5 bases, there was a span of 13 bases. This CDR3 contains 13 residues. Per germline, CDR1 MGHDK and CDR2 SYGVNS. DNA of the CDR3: TGTGCCAGCGGCGTTTCGGGTTATCAGCCCCAGCATTTT. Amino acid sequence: CASGVSGYQPQHF.

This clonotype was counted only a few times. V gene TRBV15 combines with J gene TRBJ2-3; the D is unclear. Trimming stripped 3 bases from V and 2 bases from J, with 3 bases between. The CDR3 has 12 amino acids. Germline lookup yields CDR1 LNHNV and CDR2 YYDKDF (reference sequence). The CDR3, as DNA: TGTGCCACCAGCAGGTTCACAGATACGCAGTATTTT. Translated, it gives CATSRFTDTQYF.

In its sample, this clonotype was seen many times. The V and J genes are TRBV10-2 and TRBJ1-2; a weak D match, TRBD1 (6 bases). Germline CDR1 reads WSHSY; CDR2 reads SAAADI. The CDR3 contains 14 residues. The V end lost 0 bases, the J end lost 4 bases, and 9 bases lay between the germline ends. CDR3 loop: CASSESGASYGYTF. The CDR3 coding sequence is TGCGCCAGCAGTGAGTCGGGGGCGAGCTATGGCTACACCTTC.

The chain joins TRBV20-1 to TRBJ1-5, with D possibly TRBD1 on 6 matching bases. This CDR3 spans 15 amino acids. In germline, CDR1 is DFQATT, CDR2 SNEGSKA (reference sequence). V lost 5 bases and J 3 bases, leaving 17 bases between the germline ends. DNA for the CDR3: TGCAGTGCTCGGGAACAGGGAACATTCAATCAGCCCCAGCATTTT. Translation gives CSAREQGTFNQPQHF.

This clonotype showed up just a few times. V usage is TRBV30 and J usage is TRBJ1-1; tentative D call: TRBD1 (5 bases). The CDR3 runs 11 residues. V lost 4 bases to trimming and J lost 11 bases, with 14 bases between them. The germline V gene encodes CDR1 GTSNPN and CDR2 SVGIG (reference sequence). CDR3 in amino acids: CAWTRGPRAFF. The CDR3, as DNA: TGTGCCTGGACCCGGGGACCCCGGGCTTTCTTT.

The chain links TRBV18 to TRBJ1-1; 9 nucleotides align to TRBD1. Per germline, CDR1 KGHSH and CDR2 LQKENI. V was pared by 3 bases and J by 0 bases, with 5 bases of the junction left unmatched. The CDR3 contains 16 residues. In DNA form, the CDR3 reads TGTGCCAGCTCACCGGGGACAGGGTACATGAACACTGAAGCTTTCTTT. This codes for CASSPGTGYMNTEAFF.

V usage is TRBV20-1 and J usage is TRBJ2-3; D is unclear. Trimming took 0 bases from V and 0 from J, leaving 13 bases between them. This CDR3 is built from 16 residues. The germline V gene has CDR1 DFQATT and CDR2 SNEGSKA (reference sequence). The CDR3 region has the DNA TGCAGTGCTAGAGATGGTAACGGTGTTAGCACAGATACGCAGTATTTT. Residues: CSARDGNGVSTDTQYF.

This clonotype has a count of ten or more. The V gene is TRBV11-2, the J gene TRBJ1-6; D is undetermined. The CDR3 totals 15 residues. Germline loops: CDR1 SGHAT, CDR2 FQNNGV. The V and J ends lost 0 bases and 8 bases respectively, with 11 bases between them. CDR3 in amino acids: CASSLDRWGYSPLHF. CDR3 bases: TGTGCCAGCAGCTTAGATCGCTGGGGTTATTCACCCCTCCACTTT.

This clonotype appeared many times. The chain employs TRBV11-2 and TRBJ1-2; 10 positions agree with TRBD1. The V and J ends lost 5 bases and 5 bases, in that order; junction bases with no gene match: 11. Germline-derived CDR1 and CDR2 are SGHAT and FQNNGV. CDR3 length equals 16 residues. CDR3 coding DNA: TGTGCCAGCAGCCCCCGGGACAGGGGCATAGGGTATGGCTACACCTTC. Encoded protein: CASSPRDRGIGYGYTF.

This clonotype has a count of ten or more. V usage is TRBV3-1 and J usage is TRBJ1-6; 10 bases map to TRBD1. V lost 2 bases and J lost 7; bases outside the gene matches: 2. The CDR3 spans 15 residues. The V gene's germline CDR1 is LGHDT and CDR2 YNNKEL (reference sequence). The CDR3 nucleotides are TGTGCCAGCAGCCAATTGGGACAGGGGAATTCACCCCTCCACTTT. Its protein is CASSQLGQGNSPLHF.

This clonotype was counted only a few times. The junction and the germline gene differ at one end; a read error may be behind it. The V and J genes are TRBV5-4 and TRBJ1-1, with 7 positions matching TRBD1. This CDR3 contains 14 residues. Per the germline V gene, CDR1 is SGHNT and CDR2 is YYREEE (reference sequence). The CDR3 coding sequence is TGCGCCAGCAGCTTGGAAGGGGGCCACACTGAAGCTTTCTTT. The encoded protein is CASSLEGGHTEAFF. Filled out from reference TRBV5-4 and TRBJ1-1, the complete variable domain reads ETGVTQSPTHLIKTRGQQVTLRCSSQSGHNTVSWYQQALGQGPQFIFQYYREEENGRGNFPPRFSGLQFPNYSSELNVNALELDDSALYLCASSLEGGHTEAFFGQGTRLTVV.

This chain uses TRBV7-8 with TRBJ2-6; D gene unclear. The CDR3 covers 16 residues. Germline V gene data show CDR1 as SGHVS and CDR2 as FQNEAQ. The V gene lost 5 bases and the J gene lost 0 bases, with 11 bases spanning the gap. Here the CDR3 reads CASSQSLYSGANVLTF. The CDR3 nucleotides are TGTGCCAGCAGCCAGAGTCTGTACTCTGGGGCCAACGTCCTGACTTTC.

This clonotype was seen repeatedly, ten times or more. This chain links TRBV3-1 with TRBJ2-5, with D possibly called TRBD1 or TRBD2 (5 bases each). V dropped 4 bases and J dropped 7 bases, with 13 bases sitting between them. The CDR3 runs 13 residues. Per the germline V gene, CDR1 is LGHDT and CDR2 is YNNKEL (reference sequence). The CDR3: CASSPGDLGTQYF. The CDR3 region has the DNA TGTGCCAGCAGCCCCGGGGACCTGGGGACCCAGTACTTC.

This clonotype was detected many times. CDR3 in amino acids: CASKRQETGELFF. DNA for the CDR3: TGTGCCAGCAAGAGGCAGGAGACCGGGGAGCTGTTTTTT. The rearrangement joins TRBV2 to TRBJ2-2; D remains unclear. The CDR3 consists of 13 residues. The ends were cut back, 7 bases at V and 5 bases at J, with 11 bases in the middle. Germline-derived CDR1 and CDR2 are SNHLY and FYNNEI.

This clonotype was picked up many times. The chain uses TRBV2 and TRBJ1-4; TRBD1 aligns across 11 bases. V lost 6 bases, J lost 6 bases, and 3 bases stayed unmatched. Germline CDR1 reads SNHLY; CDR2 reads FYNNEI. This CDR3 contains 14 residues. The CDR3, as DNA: TGTGCCAGCAGGGACAGGGGGCGAGATGAAAAACTGTTTTTT. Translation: CASRDRGRDEKLFF.

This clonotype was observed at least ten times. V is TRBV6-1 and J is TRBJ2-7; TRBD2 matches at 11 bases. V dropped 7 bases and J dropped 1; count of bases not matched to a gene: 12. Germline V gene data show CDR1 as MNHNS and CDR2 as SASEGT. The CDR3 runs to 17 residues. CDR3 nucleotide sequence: TGTGCCAGCACTACTACCGCGCTAGCGGGAGGATCCTACGAGCAGTACTTC. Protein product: CASTTTALAGGSYEQYF.

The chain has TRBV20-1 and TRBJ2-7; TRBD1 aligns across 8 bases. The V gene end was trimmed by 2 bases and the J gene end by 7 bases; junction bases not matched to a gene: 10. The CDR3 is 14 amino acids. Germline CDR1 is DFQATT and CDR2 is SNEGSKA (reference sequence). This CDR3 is CSARPGQGSGEQYF. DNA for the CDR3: TGCAGTGCTAGACCAGGACAGGGATCGGGAGAGCAGTACTTC.

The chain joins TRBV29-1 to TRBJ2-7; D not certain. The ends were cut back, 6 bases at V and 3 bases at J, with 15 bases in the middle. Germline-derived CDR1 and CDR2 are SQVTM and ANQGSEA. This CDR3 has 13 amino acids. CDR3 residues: CSVGGRFIYEQYF. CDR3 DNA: TGCAGCGTAGGCGGACGGTTTATCTACGAGCAGTACTTC.

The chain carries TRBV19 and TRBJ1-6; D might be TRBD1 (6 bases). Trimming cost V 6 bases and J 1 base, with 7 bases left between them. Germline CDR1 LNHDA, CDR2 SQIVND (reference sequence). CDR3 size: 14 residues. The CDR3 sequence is CASSGQSYNSPLHF. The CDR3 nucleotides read TGTGCCAGTAGCGGACAGTCCTATAATTCACCCCTCCACTTT.

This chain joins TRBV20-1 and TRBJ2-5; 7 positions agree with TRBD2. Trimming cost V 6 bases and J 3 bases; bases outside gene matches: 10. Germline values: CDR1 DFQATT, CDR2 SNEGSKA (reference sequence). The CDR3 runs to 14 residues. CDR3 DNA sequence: TGCAGTGCAACCTCAGGGAGGGTAAAAGAGACCCAGTACTTC. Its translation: CSATSGRVKETQYF.

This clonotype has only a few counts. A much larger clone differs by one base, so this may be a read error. The DNA of the CDR3 is TGTGCCAGCAGTTACTCGACTGGGGCTGGGGGGACCCAGTACTTC. Its protein product is CASSYSTGAGGTQYF. This sequence joins TRBV6-5 and TRBJ2-5; D tentatively reads TRBD1 or TRBD2 (5 bases each). The CDR3 sequence is 15 residues long. Germline CDR1 and CDR2: MNHEY and SVGAGI. V was shortened by 0 bases and J by 7 bases, with 15 bases between the two germline ends.

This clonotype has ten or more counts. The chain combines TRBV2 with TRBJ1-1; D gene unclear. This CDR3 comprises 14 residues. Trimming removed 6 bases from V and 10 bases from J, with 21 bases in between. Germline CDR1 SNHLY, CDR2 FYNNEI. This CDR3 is CASRSLTDPRGAFF. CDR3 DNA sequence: TGTGCCAGCAGATCCCTGACCGATCCACGCGGAGCTTTCTTT.

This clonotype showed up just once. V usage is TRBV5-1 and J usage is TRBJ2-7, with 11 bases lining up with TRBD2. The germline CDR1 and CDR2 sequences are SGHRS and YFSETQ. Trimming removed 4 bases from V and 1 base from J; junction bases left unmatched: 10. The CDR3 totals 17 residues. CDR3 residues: CASSPGLAATVSYEQYF. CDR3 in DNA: TGCGCCAGCAGCCCGGGACTAGCGGCTACTGTTTCCTACGAGCAGTACTTC.

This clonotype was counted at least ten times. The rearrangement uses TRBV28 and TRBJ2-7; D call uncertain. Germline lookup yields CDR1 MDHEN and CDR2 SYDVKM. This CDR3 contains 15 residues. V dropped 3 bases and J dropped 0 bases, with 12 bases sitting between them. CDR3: CASSFMGGYSYEQYF. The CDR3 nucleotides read TGTGCCAGCAGTTTCATGGGTGGTTACTCCTACGAGCAGTACTTC. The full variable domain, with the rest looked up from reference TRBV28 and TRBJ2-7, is DVKVTQSSRYLVKRTGEKVFLECVQDMDHENMFWYRQDPGLGLRLIYFSYDVKMKEKGDIPEGYSVSREKKERFSLILESASTNQTSMYLCASSFMGGYSYEQYFGPGTRLTVT.

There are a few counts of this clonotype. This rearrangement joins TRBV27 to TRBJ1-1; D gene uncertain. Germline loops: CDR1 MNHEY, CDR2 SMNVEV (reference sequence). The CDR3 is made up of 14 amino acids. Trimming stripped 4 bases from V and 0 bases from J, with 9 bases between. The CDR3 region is CASSSTDLNTEAFF. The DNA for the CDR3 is TGTGCCAGCAGTTCAACAGACTTGAACACTGAAGCTTTCTTT.

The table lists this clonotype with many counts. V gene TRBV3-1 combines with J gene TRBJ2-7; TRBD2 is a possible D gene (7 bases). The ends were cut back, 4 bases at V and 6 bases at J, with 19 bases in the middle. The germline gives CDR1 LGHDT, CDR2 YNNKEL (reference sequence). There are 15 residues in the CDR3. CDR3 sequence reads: CASSLRGRPRGEQYF. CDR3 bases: TGTGCCAGCAGCCTTCGCGGGAGACCCAGGGGCGAGCAGTACTTC.